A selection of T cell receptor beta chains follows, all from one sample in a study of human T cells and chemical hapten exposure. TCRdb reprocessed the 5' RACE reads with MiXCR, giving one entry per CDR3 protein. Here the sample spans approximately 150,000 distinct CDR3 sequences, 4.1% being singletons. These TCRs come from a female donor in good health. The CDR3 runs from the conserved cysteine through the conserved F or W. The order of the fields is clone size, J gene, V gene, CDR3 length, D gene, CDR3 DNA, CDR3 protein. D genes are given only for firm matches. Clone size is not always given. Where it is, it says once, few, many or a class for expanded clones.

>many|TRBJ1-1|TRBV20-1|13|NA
TGCAGTGCTAGAGTTGGGCGGGGCACTGAAGCTTTCTTT
CSARVGRGTEAFF
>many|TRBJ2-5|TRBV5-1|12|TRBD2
TGCGCCAGCCGGGATAGCGGGGAGACCCAGTACTTC
CASRDSGETQYF
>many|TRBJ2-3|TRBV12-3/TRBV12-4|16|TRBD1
TGTGCCAGCAGTTTAGATCCTGTACAGGGGAAAGATACGCAGTATTTT
CASSLDPVQGKDTQYF
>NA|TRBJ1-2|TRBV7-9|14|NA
TGTGCCAGCAGCTTAGCGGTGATAGCCTATGGCTACACCTTC
CASSLAVIAYGYTF
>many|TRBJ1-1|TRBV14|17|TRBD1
TGTGCCAGCAGCCAGCTACGGACAGGGGAAGGGAGCACTGAAGCTTTCTTT
CASSQLRTGEGSTEAFF
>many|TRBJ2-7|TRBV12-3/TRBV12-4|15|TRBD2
TGTGCCAGCAGTCCCACTAGCGGGGGTTCCTACGAGCAGTACTTC
CASSPTSGGSYEQYF
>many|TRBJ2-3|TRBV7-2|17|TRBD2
TGTGCCAGCAGCTTAGATGGTAGCCTGGGGGGGACAGATACGCAGTATTTT
CASSLDGSLGGTDTQYF
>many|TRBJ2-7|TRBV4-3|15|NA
TGCGCCAGCAGCCAGAGCAGGGCCCCCGGGGGCGAGCAGTACTTC
CASSQSRAPGGEQYF
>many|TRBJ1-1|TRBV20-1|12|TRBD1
TGCAGTGCTAACGACAGGGCGGCTGAAGCTTTCTTT
CSANDRAAEAFF
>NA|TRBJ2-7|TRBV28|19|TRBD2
TGTGCCAGCAGCCGACGGGGGGACCGGATCCTCCAAGACTCCTACGAGCAGTACTTC
CASSRRGDRILQDSYEQYF
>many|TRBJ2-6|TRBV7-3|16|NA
TGTGCCAGCAGCTTATATGGGGGCGCTGGGGCCAACGTCCTGACTTTC
CASSLYGGAGANVLTF
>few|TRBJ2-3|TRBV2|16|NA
TGTGCCAGCAGTGCCCTAGCCCTGCGGGGCACAGATACGCAGTATTTT
CASSALALRGTDTQYF
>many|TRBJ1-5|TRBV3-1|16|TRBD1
TGTGCCAGCAGCCAAGAGGGGACAGTGGGGGGGCAGCCCCAGCATTTT
CASSQEGTVGGQPQHF
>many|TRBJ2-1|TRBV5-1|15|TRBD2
TGCGCCAGCAGCTCCGGGACTAGCGTCTACAATGAGCAGTTCTTC
CASSSGTSVYNEQFF
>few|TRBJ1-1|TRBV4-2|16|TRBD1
TGTGCCAGCAGCCGGCTCAGGGGGCGCGTTTGGACTGAAGCTTTCTTT
CASSRLRGRVWTEAFF
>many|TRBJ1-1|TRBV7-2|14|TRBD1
TGTGCCAGCCAAACAGGGGGCGGCTACACTGAAGCTTTCTTT
CASQTGGGYTEAFF
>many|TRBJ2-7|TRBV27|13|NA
TGTGCCAGCAGTCAACTAGTAGTGGGCGAGCAGTACTTC
CASSQLVVGEQYF